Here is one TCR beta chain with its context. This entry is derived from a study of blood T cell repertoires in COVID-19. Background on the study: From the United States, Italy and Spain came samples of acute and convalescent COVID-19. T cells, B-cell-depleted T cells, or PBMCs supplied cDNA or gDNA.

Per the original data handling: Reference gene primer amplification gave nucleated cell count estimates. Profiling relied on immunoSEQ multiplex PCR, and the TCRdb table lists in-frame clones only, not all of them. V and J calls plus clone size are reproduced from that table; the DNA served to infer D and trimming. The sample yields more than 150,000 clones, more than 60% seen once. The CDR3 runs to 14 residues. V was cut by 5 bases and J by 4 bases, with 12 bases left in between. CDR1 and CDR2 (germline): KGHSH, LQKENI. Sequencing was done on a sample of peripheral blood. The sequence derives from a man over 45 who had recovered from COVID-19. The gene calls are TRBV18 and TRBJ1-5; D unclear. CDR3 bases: TGTGCCAGCTCAATCACTCCCAAAAATCAGCCCCAGCATTTT. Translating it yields CASSITPKNQPQHF.